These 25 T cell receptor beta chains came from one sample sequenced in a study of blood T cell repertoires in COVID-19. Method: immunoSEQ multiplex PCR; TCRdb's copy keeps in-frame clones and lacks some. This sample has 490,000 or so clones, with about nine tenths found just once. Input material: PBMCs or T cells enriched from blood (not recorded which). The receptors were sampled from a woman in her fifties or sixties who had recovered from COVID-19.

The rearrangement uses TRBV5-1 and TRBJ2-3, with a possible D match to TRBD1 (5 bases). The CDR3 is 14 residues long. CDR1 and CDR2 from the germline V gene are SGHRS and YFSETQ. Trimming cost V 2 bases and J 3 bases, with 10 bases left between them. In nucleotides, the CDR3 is TGCGCCAGCAGCTTCCAGGGTGGAACAGATACGCAGTATTTT. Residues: CASSFQGGTDTQYF.

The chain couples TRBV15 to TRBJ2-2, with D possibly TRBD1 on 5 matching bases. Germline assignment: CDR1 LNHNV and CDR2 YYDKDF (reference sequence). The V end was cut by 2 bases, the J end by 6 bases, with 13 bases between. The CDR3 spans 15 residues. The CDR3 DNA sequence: TGTGCCACCAGCAGACAGGGTCCCATCCCCGGGGAGCTGTTTTTT. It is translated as CATSRQGPIPGELFF.

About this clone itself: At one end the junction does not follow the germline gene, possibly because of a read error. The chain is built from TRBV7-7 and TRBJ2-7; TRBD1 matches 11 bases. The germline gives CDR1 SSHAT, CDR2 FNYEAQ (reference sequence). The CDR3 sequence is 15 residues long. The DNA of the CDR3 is TGTGCTAGCAGCTTAGGACAGGGGGCAGCCTACGAGCAGTACTTC. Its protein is CASSLGQGAAYEQYF.

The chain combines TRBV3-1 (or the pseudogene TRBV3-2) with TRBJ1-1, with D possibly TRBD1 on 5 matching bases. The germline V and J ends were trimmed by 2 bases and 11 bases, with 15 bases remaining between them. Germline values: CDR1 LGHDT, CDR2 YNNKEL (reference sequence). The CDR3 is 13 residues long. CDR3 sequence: CASSQIEQARAFF. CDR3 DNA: TGTGCCAGCAGCCAAATAGAACAGGCTCGGGCTTTCTTT.

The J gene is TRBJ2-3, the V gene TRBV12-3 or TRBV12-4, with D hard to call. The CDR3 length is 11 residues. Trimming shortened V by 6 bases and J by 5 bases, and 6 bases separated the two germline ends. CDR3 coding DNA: TGTGCCAGCAGCGAGCTAGATACGCAGTATTTT. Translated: CASSELDTQYF.

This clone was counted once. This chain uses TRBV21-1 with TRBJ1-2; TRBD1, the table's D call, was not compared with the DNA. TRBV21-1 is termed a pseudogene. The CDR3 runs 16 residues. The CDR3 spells CASSKLGPNQNYGYTF. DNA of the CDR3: TGTGCCAGCAGCAAATTGGGCCCGAACCAAAACTATGGCTACACCTTC.

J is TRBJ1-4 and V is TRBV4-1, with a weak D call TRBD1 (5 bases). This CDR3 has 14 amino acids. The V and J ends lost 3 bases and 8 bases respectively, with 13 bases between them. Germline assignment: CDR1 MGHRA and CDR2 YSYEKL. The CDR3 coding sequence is TGCGCCAGCAGCCAGAGGGGAGGCAAGGAAAAACTGTTTTTT. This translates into CASSQRGGKEKLFF.

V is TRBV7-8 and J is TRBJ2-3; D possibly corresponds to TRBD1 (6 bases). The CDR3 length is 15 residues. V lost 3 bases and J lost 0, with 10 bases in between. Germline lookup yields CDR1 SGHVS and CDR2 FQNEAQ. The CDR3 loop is CASSFLQGSTDTQYF. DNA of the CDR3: TGTGCCAGCAGCTTTCTCCAGGGGAGCACAGATACGCAGTATTTT.

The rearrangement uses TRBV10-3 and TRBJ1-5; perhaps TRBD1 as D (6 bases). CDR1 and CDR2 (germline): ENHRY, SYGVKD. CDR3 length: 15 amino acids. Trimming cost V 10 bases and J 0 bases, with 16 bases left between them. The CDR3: CATATGTPSNQPQHF. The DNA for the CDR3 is TGTGCCACCGCAACCGGGACACCTAGCAATCAGCCCCAGCATTTT.

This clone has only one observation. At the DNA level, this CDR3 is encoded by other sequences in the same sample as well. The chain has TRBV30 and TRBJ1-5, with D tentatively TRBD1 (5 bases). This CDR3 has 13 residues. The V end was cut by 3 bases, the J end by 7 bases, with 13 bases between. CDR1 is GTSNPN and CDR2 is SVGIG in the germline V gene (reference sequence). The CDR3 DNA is TGTGCCTGGAGCCCCCAGGGAAACCAGCCCCAGCATTTT. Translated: CAWSPQGNQPQHF. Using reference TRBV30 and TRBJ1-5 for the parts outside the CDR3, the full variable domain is SQTIHQWPATLVQPVGSPLSLECTVEGTSNPNLYWYRQAAGRGLQLLFYSVGIGQISSEVPQNLSASRPQDRQFILSSKKLLLSDSGFYLCAWSPQGNQPQHFGDGTRLSIL.

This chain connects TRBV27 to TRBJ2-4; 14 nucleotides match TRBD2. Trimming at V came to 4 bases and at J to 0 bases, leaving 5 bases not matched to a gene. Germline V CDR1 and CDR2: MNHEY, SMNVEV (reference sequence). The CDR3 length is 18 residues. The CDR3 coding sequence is TGTGCCAGCAGTTCGGGACTAGCGGGGGCCATAGCCAAAAACATTCAGTACTTC. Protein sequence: CASSSGLAGAIAKNIQYF.

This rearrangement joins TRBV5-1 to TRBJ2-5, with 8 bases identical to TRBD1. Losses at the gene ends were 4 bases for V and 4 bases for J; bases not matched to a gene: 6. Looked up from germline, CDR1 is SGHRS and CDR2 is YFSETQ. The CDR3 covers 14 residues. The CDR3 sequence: CASSQQGVGETQYF. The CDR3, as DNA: TGCGCCAGCAGCCAACAGGGGGTAGGAGAGACCCAGTACTTC.

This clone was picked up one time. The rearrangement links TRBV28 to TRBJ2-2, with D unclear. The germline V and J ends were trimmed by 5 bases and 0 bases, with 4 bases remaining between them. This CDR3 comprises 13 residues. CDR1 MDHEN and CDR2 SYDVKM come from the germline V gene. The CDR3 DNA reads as TGTGCCAGCAGTAATACGAACACCGGGGAGCTGTTTTTT. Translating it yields CASSNTNTGELFF.

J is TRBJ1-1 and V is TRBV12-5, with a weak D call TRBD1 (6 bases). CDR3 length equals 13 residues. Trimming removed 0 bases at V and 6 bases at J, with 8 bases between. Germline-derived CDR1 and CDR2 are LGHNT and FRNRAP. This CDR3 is CASGLVSGAEAFF. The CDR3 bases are TGTGCTAGTGGTTTGGTGTCAGGGGCTGAAGCTTTCTTT.

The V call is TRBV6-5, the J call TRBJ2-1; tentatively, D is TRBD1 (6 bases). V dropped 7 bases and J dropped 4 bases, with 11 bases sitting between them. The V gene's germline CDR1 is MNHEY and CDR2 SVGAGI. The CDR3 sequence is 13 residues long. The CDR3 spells CASMRTVYNEQFF. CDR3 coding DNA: TGTGCCAGCATGAGGACAGTGTACAATGAGCAGTTCTTC.

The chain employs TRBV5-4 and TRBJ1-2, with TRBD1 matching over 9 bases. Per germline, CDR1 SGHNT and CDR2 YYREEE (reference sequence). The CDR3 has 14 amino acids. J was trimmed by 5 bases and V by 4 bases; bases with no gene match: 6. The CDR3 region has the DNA TGTGCCAGCAGCCTACGGACAGGGGAGTATGGCTACACCTTC. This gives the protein CASSLRTGEYGYTF.

The CDR3 protein is CATSDAPGLAGNEQFF. CDR3 in DNA: TGTGCCACCAGTGACGCTCCGGGACTAGCGGGCAATGAGCAGTTCTTC. The rearrangement joins TRBV24-1 to TRBJ2-1; 12 bases are a match to TRBD2. This CDR3 has 16 residues. Losses at the gene ends were 4 bases for V and 6 bases for J; bases not matched to a gene: 6. CDR1 and CDR2 (germline): KGHDR, SFDVKD.

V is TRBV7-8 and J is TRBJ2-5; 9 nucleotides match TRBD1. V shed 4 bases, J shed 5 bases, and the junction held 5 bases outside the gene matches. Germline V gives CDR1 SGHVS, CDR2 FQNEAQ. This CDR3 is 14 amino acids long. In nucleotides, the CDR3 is TGTGCCAGCAGCTCAACAGGGGGCATCGAGACCCAGTACTTC. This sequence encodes CASSSTGGIETQYF.

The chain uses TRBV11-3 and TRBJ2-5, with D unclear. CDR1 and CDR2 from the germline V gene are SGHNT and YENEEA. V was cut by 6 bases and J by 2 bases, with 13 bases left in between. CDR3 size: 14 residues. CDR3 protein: CASRPGADQETQYF. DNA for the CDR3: TGTGCCAGCAGACCCGGAGCAGATCAAGAGACCCAGTACTTC.

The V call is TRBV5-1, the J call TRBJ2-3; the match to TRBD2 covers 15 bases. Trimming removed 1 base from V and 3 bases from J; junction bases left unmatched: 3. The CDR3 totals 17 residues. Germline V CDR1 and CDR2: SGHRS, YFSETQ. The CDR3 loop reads CASSLSGLAGGTDTQYF. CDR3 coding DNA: TGCGCCAGCAGCTTGTCGGGACTAGCGGGGGGTACAGATACGCAGTATTTT.

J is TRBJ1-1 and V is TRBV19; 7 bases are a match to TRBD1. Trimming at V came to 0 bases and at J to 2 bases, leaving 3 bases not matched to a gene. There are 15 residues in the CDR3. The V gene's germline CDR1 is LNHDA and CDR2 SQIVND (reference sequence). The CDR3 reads CASSIEGTVNTEAFF. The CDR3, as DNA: TGTGCCAGTAGTATAGAGGGGACAGTTAACACTGAAGCTTTCTTT.

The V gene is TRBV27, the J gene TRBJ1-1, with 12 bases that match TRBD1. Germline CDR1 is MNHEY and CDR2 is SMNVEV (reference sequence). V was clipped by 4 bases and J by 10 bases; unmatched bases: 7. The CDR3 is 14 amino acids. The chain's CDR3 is CASSSRDRGRGAFF. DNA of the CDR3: TGTGCCAGCAGTTCCCGGGACAGGGGGCGCGGAGCTTTCTTT.

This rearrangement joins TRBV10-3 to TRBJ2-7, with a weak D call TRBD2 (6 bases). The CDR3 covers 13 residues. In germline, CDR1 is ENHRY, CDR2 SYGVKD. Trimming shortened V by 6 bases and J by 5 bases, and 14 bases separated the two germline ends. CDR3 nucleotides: TGTGCCATCAGGGGGACTCCGGGGGACGAGCAGTACTTC. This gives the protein CAIRGTPGDEQYF.

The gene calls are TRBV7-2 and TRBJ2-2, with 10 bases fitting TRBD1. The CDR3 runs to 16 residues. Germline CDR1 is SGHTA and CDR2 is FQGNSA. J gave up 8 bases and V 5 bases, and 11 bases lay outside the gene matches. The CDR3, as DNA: TGTGCCAGCAGCCCGTCCCGGGACAGGGGACGGGGGGAGCTGTTTTTT. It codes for CASSPSRDRGRGELFF.

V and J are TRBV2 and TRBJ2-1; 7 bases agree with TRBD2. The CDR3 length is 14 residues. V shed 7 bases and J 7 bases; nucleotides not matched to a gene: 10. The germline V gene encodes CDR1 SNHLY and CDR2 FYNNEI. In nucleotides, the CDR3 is TGTGCCAGCAAGACTCCCATGGGAGGGAATGAGCAGTTCTTC. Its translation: CASKTPMGGNEQFF.